Listed here are 15 T cell receptor beta chains from one sample, sequenced in a study of blood T cells in healthy people across ages. It was with a sample-barcoded 5' primer and a J-beta primer mix that a second PCR of roughly 7 to 11 cycles was run. TCRdb itself ran the 5' RACE reads through MiXCR, one entry per CDR3 protein. The top ten clones hold approximately 19% of a sample with 1,100,000 or so distinct CDR3 sequences, roughly 45% of them seen once. The sample comprised blood. The receptors shown here come from a woman aged 55-70 years in good health.

This chain connects TRBV12-3 or TRBV12-4 to TRBJ2-1; TRBD2 matches 12 bases. With V trimmed by 4 bases and J by 1 base, 2 bases remained unmatched. The CDR3 spans 16 residues. The CDR3 sequence is CASSSSGRVSYNEQFF. The CDR3 DNA reads TGTGCCAGCAGTTCTAGCGGGAGGGTATCCTACAATGAGCAGTTCTTC.

This sequence joins TRBV12-3 or TRBV12-4 and TRBJ2-2; D tentatively reads TRBD1 or TRBD2 (6 bases each). This CDR3 is built from 13 residues. Trimming shortened V by 6 bases and J by 6 bases, and 11 bases separated the two germline ends. The CDR3 DNA sequence: TGTGCCAGCAGACCTGGGGGGCCCGGGGAGCTGTTTTTT. Translation: CASRPGGPGELFF.

This clonotype was picked up a small number of times. V usage is TRBV20-1 and J usage is TRBJ2-5; 7 positions agree with TRBD1. The CDR3 has 14 amino acids. After removal of 5 bases from V and 2 bases from J, the junction contained 8 bases not matched to a gene. Per the germline V gene, CDR1 is DFQATT and CDR2 is SNEGSKA (reference sequence). CDR3 in DNA: TGCAGTGCTGCGCCGGGACAGAGGCAAGAGACCCAGTACTTC. Translation gives CSAAPGQRQETQYF.

The CDR3 protein is CASSQQILFSYEQFF. CDR3 nucleotide sequence: TGTGCCAGCAGCCAACAGATCCTATTCTCCTACGAGCAGTTCTTC. The rearrangement links TRBV3-1 to TRBJ2-1; D gene unclear. V was trimmed by 2 bases and J by 10 bases, leaving 18 bases between them. In germline, CDR1 is LGHDT, CDR2 YNNKEL (reference sequence). The CDR3 consists of 15 residues.

The chain has TRBV29-1 and TRBJ2-5, with TRBD2 as a possible D gene (6 bases). Deletions cut 7 bases from V and 2 bases from J, with 8 bases between. The CDR3 loop spans 11 amino acids. Per germline, CDR1 SQVTM and CDR2 ANQGSEA. The CDR3 DNA sequence: TGCAGCGGGGGACTGCAAGAGACCCAGTACTTC. Its translation: CSGGLQETQYF.

The chain combines TRBV18 with TRBJ2-3, with D uncertain. The germline V gene encodes CDR1 KGHSH and CDR2 LQKENI. Trimming left V 2 bases short and J 1 base short, with 10 bases between. The CDR3 has 15 residues. This CDR3 reads CASSPSIGGTDTQYF. The CDR3 bases are TGTGCCAGCTCACCATCGATTGGGGGCACAGATACGCAGTATTTT.

This clonotype was detected only a few times. The V and J genes are TRBV12-3 or TRBV12-4 and TRBJ2-1; D uncertain. V dropped 5 bases and J dropped 6 bases, with 8 bases sitting between them. The CDR3 consists of 12 residues. CDR3 nucleotides: TGTGCCAGCAGTCCAGTCGGCAATGAGCAGTTCTTC. Its protein is CASSPVGNEQFF.

This sequence joins TRBV3-1 and TRBJ2-6; D unclear. V lost 1 base and J lost 0, with 10 bases in between. This CDR3 comprises 17 residues. The germline CDR1 and CDR2 sequences are LGHDT and YNNKEL (reference sequence). The CDR3 region has the DNA TGTGCCAGCAGCCAAGTAGGACGTACCTCTGGGGCCAACGTCCTGACTTTC. The encoded protein is CASSQVGRTSGANVLTF.

This clonotype was observed once. This chain connects TRBV9 to TRBJ2-1; D possibly uses TRBD1 or TRBD2 (6 bases each). The germline gives CDR1 SGDLS, CDR2 YYNGEE. V lost 3 bases to trimming and J lost 8 bases, with 12 bases between them. The CDR3 runs 13 residues. The CDR3: CASSGGAKDEQFF. In nucleotides, the CDR3 is TGTGCCAGCAGCGGGGGGGCTAAAGATGAGCAGTTCTTC.

The rearrangement joins TRBV28 to TRBJ2-1; D is ambiguous. The V end was cut by 6 bases, the J end by 10 bases, with 16 bases between. There are 13 residues in the CDR3. The germline V gene has CDR1 MDHEN and CDR2 SYDVKM. The CDR3 sequence: CASRIFVDAEQFF. The CDR3 coding sequence is TGTGCCAGCAGGATCTTTGTTGACGCCGAGCAGTTCTTC.

V is TRBV24-1 and J is TRBJ2-7, with TRBD1 as a possible D gene (6 bases). Germline CDR1 reads KGHDR; CDR2 reads SFDVKD. The CDR3 loop spans 19 amino acids. V was shortened by 1 base and J by 7 bases, with 28 bases between the two germline ends. CDR3 in amino acids: CATSDFNREPALSYNEQYF. The CDR3 nucleotides are TGTGCCACCAGTGATTTCAACAGGGAACCAGCTCTGTCCTACAATGAGCAGTACTTC.

The CDR3: CASSVGLAGAPNTGELFF. Here the CDR3 DNA reads TGTGCCAGCAGCGTAGGGCTAGCGGGAGCCCCGAACACCGGGGAGCTGTTTTTT. The chain carries TRBV9 and TRBJ2-2; TRBD2 matches at 10 bases. The CDR3 length is 18 residues. V gave up 0 bases and J gave up 0 bases; unmatched junction bases: 5. Germline V gives CDR1 SGDLS, CDR2 YYNGEE. The variable domain in full, with the rest retrieved from reference TRBV9 and TRBJ2-2, is DSGVTQTPKHLITATGQRVTLRCSPRSGDLSVYWYQQSLDQGLQFLIQYYNGEERAKGNILERFSAQQFPDLHSELNLSSLELGDSALYFCASSVGLAGAPNTGELFFGEGSRLTVL.

This clonotype was counted ten times or more. The V and J genes are TRBV29-1 and TRBJ2-7; tentatively, D is TRBD1 (6 bases). The CDR3 contains 11 residues. Germline V gene lookup returns CDR1 SQVTM and CDR2 ANQGSEA. The V end lost 7 bases, the J end lost 3 bases, and 10 bases lay between the germline ends. The CDR3 protein is CSARTVYEQYF. The CDR3 nucleotides read TGCAGCGCTAGGACAGTCTACGAGCAGTACTTC.

The chain combines TRBV28 with TRBJ1-1, with unresolved D. The germline V gene encodes CDR1 MDHEN and CDR2 SYDVKM. V shed 6 bases and J shed 2 bases, with 10 bases lying between them. This CDR3 comprises 13 residues. CDR3 bases: TGTGCCAGCAGCACCCGGGCAAACACTGAAGCTTTCTTT. This sequence encodes CASSTRANTEAFF. The full variable domain, with the rest looked up from reference TRBV28 and TRBJ1-1, is DVKVTQSSRYLVKRTGEKVFLECVQDMDHENMFWYRQDPGLGLRLIYFSYDVKMKEKGDIPEGYSVSREKKERFSLILESASTNQTSMYLCASSTRANTEAFFGQGTRLTVV.

This chain joins TRBV27 and TRBJ2-7, with no clear D. This CDR3 comprises 15 residues. CDR1 is MNHEY and CDR2 is SMNVEV in the germline V gene (reference sequence). V was shortened by 2 bases and J by 6 bases, with 17 bases between the two germline ends. In DNA, the CDR3 is TGTGCCAGCAGTTTAGGAACCAGCGTCATTTGCGAGCAGTACTTC. Its protein product is CASSLGTSVICEQYF.